This is a list of T cell receptor beta chains from one sample in a study of post-analysis software for immune sequencing data. TCRdb called the PCR reads again in MiXCR, with one record for every CDR3 protein. Among under 200,000 distinct CDR3 sequences, under 40% were seen once, and the ten largest hold roughly 28%. The material was blood, obtained after autologous hematopoietic stem cell transplantation. The origin of the receptors is a girl aged 5-17 years with multiple sclerosis. Both conserved end residues are part of each CDR3. A D gene is named only where the DNA matches it firmly. Clone size is stated in some rows and not others, as once, few, many or a class when expanded.

TRBV12-3/TRBV12-4	-	-	TRBJ1-1	TGTGTCAGCACCCTCCAGGGGATGGTTGCCACTGAAGCTTTCTTT	CVSTLQGMVATEAFF
TRBV20-1	TRBD1	-	TRBJ2-5	TGCAGTGCTAGAAGAGCCCCCGGACAGGGAATGGGTCAAGAGACCCAGTACTTC	CSARRAPGQGMGQETQYF
TRBV20-1	-	few	TRBJ1-4	TGCAGTGCCGTAAGCGGGACGATCACTAATGAAAAACTGTTTTTT	CSAVSGTITNEKLFF
TRBV28	-	few	TRBJ2-7	TGTGCCAGCAGTTTAAGTCTTAGCCACGAGCAGTACTTC	CASSLSLSHEQYF
TRBV6-6	TRBD2	-	TRBJ2-1	TGTGCCAGCGCTAGCGGGAGAACCTACAATGAGCAGTTCTTC	CASASGRTYNEQFF
TRBV20-1	TRBD2	-	TRBJ2-1	TGCAGTGCTAGAGCCGGGACTAGCGGGAGAGAGGAGCAGTTCTTC	CSARAGTSGREEQFF
TRBV7-3	TRBD2	few	TRBJ2-3	TGTGCCAGCAGCTTTAAAGAGCGGGAGAAACGGGATACGCAGTATTTT	CASSFKEREKRDTQYF
TRBV5-8	-	once	TRBJ1-4	TGTGCCAGCAGCCTTAAAACCGGGATCAATGAAAAACTGTTTTTT	CASSLKTGINEKLFF
TRBV6-5	-	-	TRBJ1-2	TGTGCCATCTCGGCAGGGACCCTCTACACCTTC	CAISAGTLYTF
TRBV10-3	TRBD2	-	TRBJ2-1	TGTGCCATCAGTGGGGAGGGAGGGCGGAATGAGCAGTTCTTC	CAISGEGGRNEQFF
TRBV28	-	-	TRBJ1-1	TGTGCCAGCAGTATGCGGAACACTGAAGCTTTCTTT	CASSMRNTEAFF
TRBV12-3/TRBV12-4	-	-	TRBJ1-3	TGTGCCAGCAGTTTGCACAAAAGGGGAAACACCATATATTTT	CASSLHKRGNTIYF
TRBV24-1	-	-	TRBJ2-1	TGTGCCACCAGTGATTTGAGGGCAGGGGTTGCTGAGCAGTTCTTC	CATSDLRAGVAEQFF
TRBV6-4	-	-	TRBJ2-7	TGTGCCAGCAGTGACTCGAAGGGACGGAGGGTCTCCTACGAGCAGTACTTC	CASSDSKGRRVSYEQYF
TRBV7-9	-	-	TRBJ2-5	TGTGCCAGCAGCTTATTAGGCTCGGAGACCCAGTACTTC	CASSLLGSETQYF
TRBV5-5	-	-	TRBJ2-7	TGTGCCAGCAGCTTGGTCGCACAGCACCCCTCCTACGAGCAGTACTTC	CASSLVAQHPSYEQYF
TRBV7-2	TRBD2	-	TRBJ2-1	TGTGTCAGCAGCTCCGGGACTAGCGGGATAAATGAGCAGTTCTTC	CVSSSGTSGINEQFF
TRBV5-1	TRBD1	-	TRBJ2-6	TGCGCCAGCAGCTTGGAGAGGGACAGGGTCTCCCTAACCGACGTCCTGACTTTC	CASSLERDRVSLTDVLTF
TRBV5-1	-	-	TRBJ1-1	TGCGCCAGCAGCTCCAGGAGCATGAACACTGAAGCTTTCTTT	CASSSRSMNTEAFF
TRBV7-9	TRBD2	-	TRBJ2-7	TGTGCCAGCAGCCAGGGCGGGGGGAGGACCTACGAGCAGTACTTC	CASSQGGGRTYEQYF
TRBV5-5	TRBD1	few	TRBJ2-7	TGTGCCAGCAGCGGCCCCGGGACAGGGAGCCCCTACGAGCAGTACTTC	CASSGPGTGSPYEQYF
TRBV24-1	-	many	TRBJ2-4	TGTGCCACCAGTGATACGTTTACAAACATTCAGTACTTC	CATSDTFTNIQYF
TRBV25-1	TRBD1	few	TRBJ1-2	TGTGCCAGCACACTGGACAGGGCTGGTGGCTACACCTTC	CASTLDRAGGYTF
TRBV7-6	-	-	TRBJ2-5	TGTGCCAGCAGCTTAAACCCGACACAAGAGACCCAGTACTTC	CASSLNPTQETQYF
TRBV29-1	TRBD1	many	TRBJ2-5	TGCAGCGTTGCGACAGGGATATGGGCAGAGACCCAGTACTTC	CSVATGIWAETQYF
TRBV20-1	-	-	TRBJ2-1	TGCAGTGCTAGAGATTCAAGGAGGGTCGATGAGCAGTTCTTC	CSARDSRRVDEQFF
TRBV29-1	TRBD1	few	TRBJ1-2	TGCAGCGTTGAGGTCGGGACAGGGAGAAGCGGCTACACCTTC	CSVEVGTGRSGYTF
TRBV20-1	-	many	TRBJ2-5	TGCAGTGGAGAGGACCAAGAGACCCAGTACTTC	CSGEDQETQYF
TRBV5-6	-	-	TRBJ2-5	TGTGCCAGCAGCTTGACCCCAAGAATCCAAGAGACCCAGTACTTC	CASSLTPRIQETQYF
TRBV18	-	-	TRBJ2-1	TGTGCCAGCTCACCAGTACAGGTAGTGTACAATGAGCAGTTCTTC	CASSPVQVVYNEQFF
TRBV7-9	-	-	TRBJ2-7	TGTGCCAGCAGTTCCTCGGGCTTGCATTATTCCTACGAGCAGTACTTC	CASSSSGLHYSYEQYF
TRBV9	-	-	TRBJ2-7	TGTGCCAGCAGCGTAGGCAAAAGTAACTACGAGCAGTACTTC	CASSVGKSNYEQYF
TRBV12-3/TRBV12-4	-	-	TRBJ1-2	TGTGCCAGCAGTGGAGGGGTCTATGGCTACACCTTC	CASSGGVYGYTF
TRBV29-1	-	few	TRBJ1-1	TGCAGTGTGGGGGGACGGATGAACACTGAAGCTTTCTTT	CSVGGRMNTEAFF
TRBV7-9	-	few	TRBJ2-1	TGTGCCAGCAGCCCCCGGTTCAATGAGCAGTTCTTC	CASSPRFNEQFF
TRBV7-6	-	once	TRBJ1-1	TGTGCCTGCAGCTTTGGGGCAGGCCCGAGATTGAACACTGAAGCTTTCTTT	CACSFGAGPRLNTEAFF
TRBV2	TRBD1	few	TRBJ2-7	TGTGCCAGCAGTGTGGGACAGTCCTACGAGCAGTACTTC	CASSVGQSYEQYF
TRBV2	TRBD2	few	TRBJ2-1	TGTGCCAGCAGTGAAGCGCTTGGGGGACTAGCAGTGAATGAGCAGTTCTTC	CASSEALGGLAVNEQFF
TRBV29-1	-	-	TRBJ2-3	TGCAGCGCTGTTTATAGCACAGATACGCAGTATTTT	CSAVYSTDTQYF
TRBV12-3/TRBV12-4	-	-	TRBJ2-3	TGTGCCAGCAGTTTGTTTGCTAGCACAGATACGCAGTATTTT	CASSLFASTDTQYF
TRBV12-3/TRBV12-4	-	-	TRBJ2-3	TGTGCCAGCAGTTCCTCCTACACAGATACGCAGTATTTT	CASSSSYTDTQYF
TRBV7-2	-	-	TRBJ1-3	TGTGCCAGCAGCTTACGCGGACCCCGGTCAGGAAACACCATATATTTT	CASSLRGPRSGNTIYF
TRBV4-3	-	-	TRBJ1-2	TGCGCCAGCAGCCAAAAGGTCGGTGGCTATGGCTACACCTTC	CASSQKVGGYGYTF
TRBV20-1	-	-	TRBJ2-1	TGCAGTGCTAGAGATCCTGGGCCACGAGGGCTCTACAATGAGCAGTTCTTC	CSARDPGPRGLYNEQFF
TRBV6-5	TRBD2	many	TRBJ2-3	TGTGCCAGCAGGACACTACTAGCGACCACAGATACGCAGTATTTT	CASRTLLATTDTQYF
TRBV28	-	few	TRBJ1-1	TGTGCCAGCAGTTTAATCCAGGGTAACACTTTCTTT	CASSLIQGNTFF
TRBV6-5	TRBD2	-	TRBJ2-7	TGTGCCAGCAGTCCCAGGGCAAGCGGGAGTAGCGAGCAGTACTTC	CASSPRASGSSEQYF
TRBV6-6	TRBD1	many	TRBJ2-4	TGTGCCAGCAGTTACGGGGGACAGACAAACATTCAGTACTTC	CASSYGGQTNIQYF
TRBV3-1	TRBD2	-	TRBJ2-3	TGTGCCAGCAGCCGGGGACTAGCGGGAGGGCCAGGCACAGATACGCAGTATTTT	CASSRGLAGGPGTDTQYF
TRBV7-9	TRBD1	many	TRBJ1-1	TGTGCCAGCAGCTTAGGTGTGCAGGGGGCGCGGGCTTTCTTT	CASSLGVQGARAFF
TRBV20-1	-	-	TRBJ2-3	TGCAGTGCTAGAGCTTGGCAAGGCACAGATACGCAGTATTTT	CSARAWQGTDTQYF